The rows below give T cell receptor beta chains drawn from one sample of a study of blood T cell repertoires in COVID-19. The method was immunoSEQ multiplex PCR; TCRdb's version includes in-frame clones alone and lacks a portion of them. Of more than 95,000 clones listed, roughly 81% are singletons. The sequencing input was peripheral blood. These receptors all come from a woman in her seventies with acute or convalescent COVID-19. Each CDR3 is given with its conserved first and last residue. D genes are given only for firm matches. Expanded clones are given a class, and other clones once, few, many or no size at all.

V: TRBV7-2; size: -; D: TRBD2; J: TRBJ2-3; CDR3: CASSSRTSDRDTQYF; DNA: TGTGCCAGCAGCTCTAGGACTAGCGACAGAGATACGCAGTATTTT
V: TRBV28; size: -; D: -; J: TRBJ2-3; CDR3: CASSFPHLAGTDTQYF; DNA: TGTGCCAGCAGTTTCCCCCACCTAGCCGGAACAGATACGCAGTATTTT
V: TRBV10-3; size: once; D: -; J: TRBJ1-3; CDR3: CAISDFGNTIYF; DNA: TGTGCCATCAGTGACTTTGGAAACACCATATATTTT
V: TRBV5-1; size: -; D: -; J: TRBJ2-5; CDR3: CASSLAGVPGLETQYF; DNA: TGCGCCAGCAGCTTGGCCGGAGTCCCCGGTCTGGAGACCCAGTACTTC
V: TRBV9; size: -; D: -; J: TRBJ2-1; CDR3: CASSVEGGESYNEQFF; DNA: TGTGCCAGCAGCGTAGAAGGGGGAGAAAGCTACAATGAGCAGTTCTTC
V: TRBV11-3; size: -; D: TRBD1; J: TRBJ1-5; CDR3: CASSALTGVKHQPQHF; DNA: TGTGCCAGCAGCGCCTTGACAGGGGTCAAACATCAGCCCCAGCATTTT
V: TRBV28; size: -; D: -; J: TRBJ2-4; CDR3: CASSPGDRGNIQYF; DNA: TGTGCCAGCAGTCCAGGGGACCGCGGAAACATTCAGTACTTC
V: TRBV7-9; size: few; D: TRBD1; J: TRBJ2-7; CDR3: CASSLVFETGVSYEQYF; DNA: TGTGCCAGCAGCTTAGTATTTGAGACAGGGGTCTCCTACGAGCAGTACTTC
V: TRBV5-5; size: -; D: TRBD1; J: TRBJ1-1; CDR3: CASSLTGGANTEAFF; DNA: TGTGCCAGCAGCTTGACAGGGGGAGCGAACACTGAAGCTTTCTTT
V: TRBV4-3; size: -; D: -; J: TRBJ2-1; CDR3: CASSQAPQGSYNEQFF; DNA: TGCGCCAGCAGCCAAGCTCCGCAGGGATCCTACAATGAGCAGTTCTTC
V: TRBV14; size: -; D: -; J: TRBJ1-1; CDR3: CASSQDSWYRNTEAFF; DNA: TGTGCCAGCAGCCAAGATTCATGGTACAGGAACACTGAAGCTTTCTTT
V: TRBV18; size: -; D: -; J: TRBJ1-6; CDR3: CASSPQIQDNSPLHF; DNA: TGTGCCAGCTCACCACAAATACAGGACAATTCACCCCTCCACTTT
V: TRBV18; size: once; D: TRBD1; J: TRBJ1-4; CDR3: CASSRDRVDEKLFF; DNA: TGTGCCAGCTCAAGAGACAGGGTAGATGAAAAACTGTTTTTT
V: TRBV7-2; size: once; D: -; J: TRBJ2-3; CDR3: CASSPRQAVLTDTQYF; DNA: TGTGCCAGCAGCCCGCGCCAAGCGGTCCTCACAGATACGCAGTATTTT
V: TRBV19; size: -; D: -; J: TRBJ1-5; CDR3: CASTGRRYNQPQHF; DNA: TGTGCCAGTACCGGTCGGCGGTACAATCAGCCCCAGCATTTT
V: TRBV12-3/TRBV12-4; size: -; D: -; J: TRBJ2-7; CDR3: CASSFKAGEQYF; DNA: TGTGCCAGCAGTTTTAAGGCGGGCGAGCAGTACTTC
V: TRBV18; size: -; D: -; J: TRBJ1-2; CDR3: CASSPRTPPDGYTF; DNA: TGTGCCAGCTCACCGCGGACACCGCCGGATGGCTACACCTTC
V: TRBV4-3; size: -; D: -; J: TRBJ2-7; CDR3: CASSQDSSSTDYEQYF; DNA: TGCGCCAGCAGCCAAGATTCGTCTAGCACCGACTACGAGCAGTACTTC
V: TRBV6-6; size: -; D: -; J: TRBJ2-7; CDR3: CASSSGASYEQYF; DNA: TGTGCCAGCAGTTCCGGTGCTTCCTACGAGCAGTACTTC
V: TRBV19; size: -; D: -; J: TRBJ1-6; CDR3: CASTSFRDSPLHF; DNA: TGTGCCAGTACCTCCTTCCGGGATTCACCCCTCCACTTT
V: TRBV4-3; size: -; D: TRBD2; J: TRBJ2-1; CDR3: CASSPGAAGGYNEQFF; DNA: TGCGCCAGCAGCCCAGGAGCGGCGGGAGGCTACAATGAGCAGTTCTTC
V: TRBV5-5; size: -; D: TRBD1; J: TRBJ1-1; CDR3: CASSLDGTVNTEAFF; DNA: TGTGCCAGCAGCTTGGACGGGACAGTGAACACTGAAGCTTTCTTT
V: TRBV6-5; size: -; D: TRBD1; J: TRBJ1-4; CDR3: CASSTTGANEKLFF; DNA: TGTGCCAGCAGCACGACAGGGGCGAATGAAAAACTGTTTTTT
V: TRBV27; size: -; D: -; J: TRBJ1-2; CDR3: CASSNWRPGSGYTF; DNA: TGTGCCAGCAGCAATTGGCGGCCAGGGTCCGGCTACACCTTC
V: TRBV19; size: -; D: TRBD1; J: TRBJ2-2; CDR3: CASSIEGLTGAGELFF; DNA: TGTGCCAGTAGTATAGAAGGTTTGACAGGGGCCGGGGAGCTGTTTTTT
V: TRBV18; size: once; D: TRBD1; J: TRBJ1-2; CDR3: CASSPPGQGPGYYGYTF; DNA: TGTGCCAGCTCACCCCCGGGACAGGGGCCCGGATACTATGGCTACACCTTC
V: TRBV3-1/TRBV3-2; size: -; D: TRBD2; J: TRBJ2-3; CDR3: CASSQLAGDGTDTQYF; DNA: TGTGCCAGCAGCCAACTAGCGGGAGACGGCACAGATACGCAGTATTTT
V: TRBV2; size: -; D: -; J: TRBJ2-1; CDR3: CASSVASYNEQFF; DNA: TGTGCCAGCAGTGTGGCTTCTTACAATGAGCAGTTCTTC
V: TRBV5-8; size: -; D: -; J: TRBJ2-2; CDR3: CASGTSLGSGGELFF; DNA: TGTGCCAGCGGTACCTCCCTTGGGAGTGGCGGGGAGCTGTTTTTT
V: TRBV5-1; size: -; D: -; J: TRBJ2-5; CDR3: CASSYFSPGAQETQYF; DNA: TGCGCCAGCAGCTACTTCTCCCCAGGCGCTCAAGAGACCCAGTACTTC
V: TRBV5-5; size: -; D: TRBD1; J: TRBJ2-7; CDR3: CASSSTGNYEQYF; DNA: TGTGCCAGCAGCTCGACAGGGAATTACGAGCAGTACTTC
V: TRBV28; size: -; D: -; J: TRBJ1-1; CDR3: CASSTRGTEAFF; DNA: TGTGCCAGCAGTACGCGGGGGACTGAAGCTTTCTTT
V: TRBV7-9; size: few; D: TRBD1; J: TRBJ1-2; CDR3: CASSLGTATNYGYTF; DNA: TGTGCCAGCAGCCTAGGGACAGCCACTAACTATGGCTACACCTTC
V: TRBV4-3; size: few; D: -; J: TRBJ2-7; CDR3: CASSQDWGAYEQYF; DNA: TGCGCCAGCAGCCAAGACTGGGGAGCGTACGAGCAGTACTTC
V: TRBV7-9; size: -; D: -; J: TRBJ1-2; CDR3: CASSPWGAGTSYTF; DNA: TGTGCCAGCAGCCCCTGGGGAGCGGGGACGAGCTACACCTTC
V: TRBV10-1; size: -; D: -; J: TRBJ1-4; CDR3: CASSESRGNEKLFF; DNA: TGCGCCAGCAGTGAATCCAGGGGTAATGAAAAACTGTTTTTT
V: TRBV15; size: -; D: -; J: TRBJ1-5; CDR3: CATRQASNQPQHF; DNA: TGTGCCACCCGACAGGCGTCCAATCAGCCCCAGCATTTT
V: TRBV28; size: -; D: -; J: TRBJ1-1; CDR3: CASSYRGKAEAFF; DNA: TGTGCCAGCAGTTATCGGGGGAAAGCTGAAGCTTTCTTT
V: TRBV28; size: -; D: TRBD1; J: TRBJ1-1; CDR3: CASDRGGNTEAFF; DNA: TGTGCCAGCGACAGGGGTGGGAACACTGAAGCTTTCTTT
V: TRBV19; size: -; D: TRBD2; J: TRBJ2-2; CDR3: CASSGWGGNTGELFF; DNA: TGTGCCAGTAGTGGCTGGGGGGGGAACACCGGGGAGCTGTTTTTT
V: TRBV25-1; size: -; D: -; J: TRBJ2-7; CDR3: CASSGGRRGGYEQYF; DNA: TGTGCCAGCAGTGGGGGCAGGCGAGGCGGCTACGAGCAGTACTTC
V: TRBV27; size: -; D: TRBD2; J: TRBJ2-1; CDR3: CASSPLLAAYNEQFF; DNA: TGTGCCAGCAGTCCTCTCCTAGCGGCCTACAATGAGCAGTTCTTC
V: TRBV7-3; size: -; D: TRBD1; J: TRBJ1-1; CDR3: CASSLQGANTEAFF; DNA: TGTGCCAGCAGCTTACAGGGGGCGAACACTGAAGCTTTCTTT
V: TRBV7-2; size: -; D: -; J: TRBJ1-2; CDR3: CASSSLGTIGYTF; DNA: TGTGCCAGCAGCTCCCTCGGGACTATCGGCTACACCTTC
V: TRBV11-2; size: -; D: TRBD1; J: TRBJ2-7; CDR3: CASSLARTGAYEQYF; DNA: TGTGCCAGCAGCTTAGCCCGGACAGGGGCCTACGAGCAGTACTTC
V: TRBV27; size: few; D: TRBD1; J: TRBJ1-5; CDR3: CASSTYRGRGMGNQPQHF; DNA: TGTGCCAGCAGTACCTACAGGGGGCGAGGGATGGGCAATCAGCCCCAGCATTTT
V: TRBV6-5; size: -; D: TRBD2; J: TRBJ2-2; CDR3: CASTRSGGNTGELFF; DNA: TGTGCCAGCACCCGAAGCGGGGGCAACACCGGGGAGCTGTTTTTT
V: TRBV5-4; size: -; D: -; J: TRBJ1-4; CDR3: CASSLAGAGEKLFF; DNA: TGTGCCAGCAGCTTGGCAGGGGCTGGGGAAAAACTGTTTTTT
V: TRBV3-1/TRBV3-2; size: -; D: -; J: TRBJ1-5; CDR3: CASSQDSPGSNQPQHF; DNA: TGTGCCAGCAGCCAAGATTCCCCAGGGAGCAATCAGCCCCAGCATTTT
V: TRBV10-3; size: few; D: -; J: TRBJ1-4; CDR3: CAISPGATNEKLFF; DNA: TGTGCCATCAGTCCCGGTGCAACTAATGAAAAACTGTTTTTT
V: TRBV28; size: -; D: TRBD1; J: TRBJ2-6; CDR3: CASRPRGRVSAGANVLTF; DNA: TGTGCCAGCAGACCCAGGGGGCGCGTTTCTGCTGGGGCCAACGTCCTGACTTTC
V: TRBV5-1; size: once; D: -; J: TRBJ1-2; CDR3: CASNPDGTRPGGYTF; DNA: TGCGCCAGCAACCCCGACGGGACAAGGCCGGGTGGCTACACCTTC
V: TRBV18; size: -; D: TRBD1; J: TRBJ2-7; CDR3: CASSLGQGLGEQYF; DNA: TGTGCCAGCTCACTGGGACAGGGGCTCGGCGAGCAGTACTTC
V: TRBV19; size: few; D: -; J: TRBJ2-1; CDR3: CASRNSGDGEQFF; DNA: TGTGCCAGTAGGAATTCAGGGGATGGTGAGCAGTTCTTC